This note documents a single T cell receptor beta chain sequence. Its antigen is still unknown. The CDR3 is made up of 15 amino acids. CDR1 and CDR2 (germline): SGHKS, YYEKEE (reference sequence). V dropped 4 bases and J dropped 0 bases, with 13 bases sitting between them. This entry belongs to a study of T cells in localized non-small cell lung cancer. The study's findings and limits: Patients showing higher blood T cell density tended to see longer overall survival.

Assay: immunoSEQ multiplex PCR; the TCRdb copy retains only in-frame clones and omits some. The sample contains approximately 45,000 clones, roughly nine tenths of which appear only once. The sequences come from PBMCs, collected before any cancer treatment. This clonotype originated in a man between 40 and 69 years old with stage II lung adenocarcinoma. J is TRBJ1-1 and V is TRBV5-5; D is uncertain. The CDR3 DNA reads TGTGCCAGCAGCCCCATCGTAAGGATGAACACTGAAGCTTTCTTT. Translating gives CASSPIVRMNTEAFF. Full variable domain (outside the CDR3, taken from reference TRBV5-5 and TRBJ1-1): DAGVTQSPTHLIKTRGQQVTLRCSPISGHKSVSWYQQVLGQGPQFIFQYYEKEERGRGNFPDRFSARQFPNYSSELNVNALLLGDSALYLCASSPIVRMNTEAFFGQGTRLTVV.